Given below is one T cell receptor beta chain in context. Here immunoSEQ multiplex PCR was the method, and the copy in TCRdb shows in-frame clones only, minus some. This table holds about 28,000 clones, about 85% found once. The data stem from a study of OX40 agonist ivuxolimab in advanced cancers. The CDR3 covers 14 residues. The germline gives CDR1 SGHRS, CDR2 YFSETQ. Between the trimmed V and J ends, which lost 0 bases and 6 bases, there was a span of 12 bases. This receptor was taken from an adult with an advanced solid tumor such as melanoma, head and neck, liver or kidney cancer. V and J are TRBV5-1 and TRBJ1-2; TRBD1 might be the D (6 bases). The sample in question was CD4+ or CD8+ T cells sorted from blood, obtained in a trial of the OX40 agonist ivuxolimab. Written as DNA, the CDR3 is TGCGCCAGCAGCTTGGAACAGGGTGAGAATGGCTACACCTTC. Translation: CASSLEQGENGYTF.